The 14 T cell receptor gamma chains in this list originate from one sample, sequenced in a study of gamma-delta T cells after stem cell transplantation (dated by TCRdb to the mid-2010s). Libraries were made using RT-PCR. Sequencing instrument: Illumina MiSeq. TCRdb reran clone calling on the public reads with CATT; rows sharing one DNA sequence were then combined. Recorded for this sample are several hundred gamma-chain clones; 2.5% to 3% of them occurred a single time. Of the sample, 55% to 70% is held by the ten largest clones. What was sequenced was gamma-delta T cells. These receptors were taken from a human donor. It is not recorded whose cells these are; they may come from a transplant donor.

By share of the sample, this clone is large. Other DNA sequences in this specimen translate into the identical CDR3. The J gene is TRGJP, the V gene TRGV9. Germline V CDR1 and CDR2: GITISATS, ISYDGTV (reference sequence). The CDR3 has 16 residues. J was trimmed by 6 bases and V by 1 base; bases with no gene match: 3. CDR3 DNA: TGTGCCTTGTGGGAGGTACGAGAGTTGGGCAAAAAAATCAAGGTATTT. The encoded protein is CALWEVRELGKKIKVF.

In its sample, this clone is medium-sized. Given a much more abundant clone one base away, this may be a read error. The CDR3: CALWEVAELGKKIRVF. The CDR3 bases are TGTGCCTTGTGGGAGGTGGCAGAGTTGGGCAAAAAAATCAGGGTATTT. This chain connects TRGV9 to TRGJP. This CDR3 has 16 residues. The V gene's germline CDR1 is GITISATS and CDR2 ISYDGTV (reference sequence).

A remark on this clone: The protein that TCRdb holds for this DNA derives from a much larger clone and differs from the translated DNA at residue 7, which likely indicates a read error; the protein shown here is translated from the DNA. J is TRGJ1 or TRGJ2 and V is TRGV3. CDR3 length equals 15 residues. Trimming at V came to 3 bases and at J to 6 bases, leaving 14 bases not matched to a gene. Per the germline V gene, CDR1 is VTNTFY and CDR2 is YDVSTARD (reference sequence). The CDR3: CATWDPLEEGYKKLF. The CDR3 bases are TGTGCCACCTGGGACCCCCTGGAAGAGGGTTATAAGAAACTCTTT.

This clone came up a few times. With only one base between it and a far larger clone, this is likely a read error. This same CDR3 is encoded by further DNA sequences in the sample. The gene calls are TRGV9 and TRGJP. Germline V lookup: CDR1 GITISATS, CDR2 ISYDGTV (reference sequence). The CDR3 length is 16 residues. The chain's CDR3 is CALWEVSELGKKIKVF. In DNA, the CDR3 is TGCGCCTTGTGGGAGGTGTCAGAGTTGGGCAAAAAAATCAAGGTATTT.

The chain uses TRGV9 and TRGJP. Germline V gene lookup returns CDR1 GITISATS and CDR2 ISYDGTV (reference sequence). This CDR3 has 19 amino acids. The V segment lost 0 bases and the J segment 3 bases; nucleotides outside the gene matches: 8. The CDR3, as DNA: TGTGCCTTGTGGGAGGTGCTCGGCAAGCAAGAGTTGGGCAAAAAAATCAAGGTATTT. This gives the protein CALWEVLGKQELGKKIKVF.

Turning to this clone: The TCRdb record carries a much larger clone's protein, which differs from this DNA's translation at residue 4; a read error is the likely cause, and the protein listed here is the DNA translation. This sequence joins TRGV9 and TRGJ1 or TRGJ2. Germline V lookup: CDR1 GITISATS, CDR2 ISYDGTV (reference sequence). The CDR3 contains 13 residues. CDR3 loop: CALGEGNYYKKLF. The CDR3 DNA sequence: TGTGCCTTGGGGGAGGGCAATTATTATAAGAAACTCTTT.

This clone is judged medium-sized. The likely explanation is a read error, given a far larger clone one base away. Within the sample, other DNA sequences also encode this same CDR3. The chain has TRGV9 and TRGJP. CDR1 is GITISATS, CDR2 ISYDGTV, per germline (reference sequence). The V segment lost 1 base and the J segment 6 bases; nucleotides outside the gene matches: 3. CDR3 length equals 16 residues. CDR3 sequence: CALWEVRELGKKIKVF. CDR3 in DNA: TGTGCCTTGTGGGAGGTCCGAGAGTTGGGCAAAAAAATCAAGGTATTT.

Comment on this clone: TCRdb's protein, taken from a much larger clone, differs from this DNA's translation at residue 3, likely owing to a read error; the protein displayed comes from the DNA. CDR3 bases: TGTGCCATCTGGGATGCGGATTATTATAAGAAACTCTTT. Residues: CAIWDADYYKKLF. The chain uses TRGV4 and TRGJ1 or TRGJ2. CDR3 length: 13 amino acids. Germline V lookup: CDR1 EGSTGY, CDR2 YDSYTSSV.

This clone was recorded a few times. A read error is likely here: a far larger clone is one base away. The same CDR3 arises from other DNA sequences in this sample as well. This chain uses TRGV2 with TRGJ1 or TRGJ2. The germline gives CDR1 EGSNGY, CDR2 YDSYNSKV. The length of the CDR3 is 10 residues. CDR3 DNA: TGTGCCACCTGGTATTATAAGAAACTCTTC. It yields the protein CATWYYKKLF.

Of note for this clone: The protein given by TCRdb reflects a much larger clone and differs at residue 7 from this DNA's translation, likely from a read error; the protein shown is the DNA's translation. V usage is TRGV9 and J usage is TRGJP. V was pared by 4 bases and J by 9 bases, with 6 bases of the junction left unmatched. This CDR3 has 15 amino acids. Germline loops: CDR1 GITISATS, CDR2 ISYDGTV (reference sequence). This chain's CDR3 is CALWDEVLGKKIKVF. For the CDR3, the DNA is TGTGCCTTGTGGGATGAAGTGTTGGGCAAAAAAATCAAGGTATTT.

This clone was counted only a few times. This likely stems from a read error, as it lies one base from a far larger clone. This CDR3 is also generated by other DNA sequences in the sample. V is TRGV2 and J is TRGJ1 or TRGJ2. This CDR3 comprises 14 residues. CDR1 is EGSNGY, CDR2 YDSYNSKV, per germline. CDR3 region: CATWDGLEDNKKLF. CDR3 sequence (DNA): TGCGCCACCTGGGACGGACTTGAAGATAATAAGAAACTCTTT.

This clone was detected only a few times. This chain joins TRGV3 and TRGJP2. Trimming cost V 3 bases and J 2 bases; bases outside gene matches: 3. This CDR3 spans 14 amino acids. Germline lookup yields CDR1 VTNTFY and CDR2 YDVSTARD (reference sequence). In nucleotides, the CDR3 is TGTGCCACCTGGGACGGGAGTAGTGATTGGATCAAGACGTTT. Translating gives CATWDGSSDWIKTF.

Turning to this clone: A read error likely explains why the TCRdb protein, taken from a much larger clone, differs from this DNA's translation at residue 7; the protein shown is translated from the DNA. The CDR3 loop is CATWDGLREKLF. The CDR3 coding sequence is TGTGCCACCTGGGACGGGCTCAGGGAGAAACTCTTT. The V and J genes are TRGV2 and TRGJ1 or TRGJ2. The CDR3 sequence is 12 residues long. V shed 0 bases, J shed 11 bases, and the junction held 7 bases outside the gene matches. Germline V lookup: CDR1 EGSNGY, CDR2 YDSYNSKV.

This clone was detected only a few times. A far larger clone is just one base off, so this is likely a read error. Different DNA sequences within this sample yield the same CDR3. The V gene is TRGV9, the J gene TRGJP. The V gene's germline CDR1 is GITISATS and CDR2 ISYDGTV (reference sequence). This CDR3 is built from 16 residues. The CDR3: CALWEVQGLGKKIKVF. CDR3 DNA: TGTGCCTTGTGGGAGGTCCAAGGGTTGGGCAAAAAAATCAAGGTATTT.